The T cell receptor (beta chain) described here comes from a study of blood T cell repertoires in COVID-19. Study at large: Whether acute or convalescent, the COVID-19 samples came from the United States, Italy and Spain. PBMCs, B-cell-depleted T cells, or T cells were the source of the cDNA or gDNA that made up the material.

The germline CDR1 and CDR2 sequences are MNHEY and SVGAGI. CDR3 length equals 16 residues. V lost 2 bases and J lost 4, with 17 bases in between. Repertoires were generated with immunoSEQ multiplex PCR, while TCRdb's copy carries only in-frame clones and drops some. This sample has roughly 110,000 clones, with approximately 89% found just once. Sequencing was carried out using peripheral blood. The sequence was obtained from a man aged 45-60 years with active or convalescent COVID-19. This chain links TRBV6-5 with TRBJ1-2, with a tentative D call TRBD1 (5 bases). DNA of the CDR3: TGTGCCAGCAGTTACCCCGGGGGGGATGGATTCTATGGCTACACCTTC. Amino acids: CASSYPGGDGFYGYTF.